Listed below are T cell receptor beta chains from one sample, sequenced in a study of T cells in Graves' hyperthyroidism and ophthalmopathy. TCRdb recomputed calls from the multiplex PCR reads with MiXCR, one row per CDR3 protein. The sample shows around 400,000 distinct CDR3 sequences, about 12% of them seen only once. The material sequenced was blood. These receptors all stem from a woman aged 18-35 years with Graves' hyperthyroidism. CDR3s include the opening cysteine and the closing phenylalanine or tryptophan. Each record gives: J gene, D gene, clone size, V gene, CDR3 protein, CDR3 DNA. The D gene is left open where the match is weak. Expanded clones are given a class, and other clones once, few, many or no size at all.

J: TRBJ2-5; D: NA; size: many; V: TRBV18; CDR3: CASSPRKGGQETQYF; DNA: TGTGCCAGCTCACCGCGGAAAGGGGGTCAAGAGACCCAGTACTTC
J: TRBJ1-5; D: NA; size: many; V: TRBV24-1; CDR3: CATSDQGANSQPQHF; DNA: TGTGCCACCAGTGACCAAGGCGCCAACAGTCAGCCCCAGCATTTT
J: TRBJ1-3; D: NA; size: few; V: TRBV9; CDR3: CASSLTHPGGNTIYF; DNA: TGTGCCAGCAGCCTTACGCATCCGGGTGGAAACACCATATATTTT
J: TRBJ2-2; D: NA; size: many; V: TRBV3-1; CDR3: CASSYSGARGELFF; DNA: TGTGCCAGCAGCTACTCGGGGGCTCGGGGGGAGCTGTTTTTT
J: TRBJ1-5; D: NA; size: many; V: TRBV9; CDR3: CASSTTSQTNQPQHF; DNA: TGTGCCAGCAGCACCACTTCCCAAACTAATCAGCCCCAGCATTTT
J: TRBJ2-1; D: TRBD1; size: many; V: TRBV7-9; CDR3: CASSSWTGGGNEQFF; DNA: TGTGCCAGCAGTTCCTGGACAGGGGGAGGGAATGAGCAGTTCTTC
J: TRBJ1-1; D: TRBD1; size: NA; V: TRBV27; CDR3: CASSFLTGDMNTEAFF; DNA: TGTGCCAGCAGTTTCCTCACAGGGGACATGAACACTGAAGCTTTCTTT
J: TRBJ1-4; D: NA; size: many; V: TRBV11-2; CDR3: CASSPRGEKLFF; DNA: TGTGCCAGCAGCCCGAGGGGTGAAAAACTGTTTTTT
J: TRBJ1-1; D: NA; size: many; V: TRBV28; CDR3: CASSEPILNTEAFF; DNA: TGTGCCAGCAGCGAACCCATACTGAACACTGAAGCTTTCTTT
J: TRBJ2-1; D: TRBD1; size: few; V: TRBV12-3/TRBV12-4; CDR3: CASKDRTYNEQFF; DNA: TGTGCCAGCAAGGACAGGACCTACAATGAGCAGTTCTTC
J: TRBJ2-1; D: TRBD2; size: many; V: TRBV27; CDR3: CASSLELAGGGEQFF; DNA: TGTGCCAGCAGTTTAGAGCTAGCGGGAGGGGGTGAGCAGTTCTTC
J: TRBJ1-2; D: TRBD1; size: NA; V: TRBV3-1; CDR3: CASSQGTGFRIVGYTF; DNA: TGTGCCAGCAGCCAAGGGACAGGGTTTAGAATTGTTGGCTACACCTTC
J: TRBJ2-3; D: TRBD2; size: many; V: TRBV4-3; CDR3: CASSLAAGGASTDTQYF; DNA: TGCGCCAGCAGCCTAGCTGCGGGAGGGGCTAGCACAGATACGCAGTATTTT
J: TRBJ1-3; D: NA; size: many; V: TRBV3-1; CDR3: CASSQSGSGNTIYF; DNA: TGTGCCAGCAGCCAATCGGGATCTGGAAACACCATATATTTT
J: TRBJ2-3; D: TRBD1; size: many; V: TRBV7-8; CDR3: CASSLQGTGTDTQYF; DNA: TGTGCCAGCAGCCTACAGGGGACCGGCACAGATACGCAGTATTTT
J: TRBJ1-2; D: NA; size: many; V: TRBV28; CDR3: CASSDTGFSVYTF; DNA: TGTGCCAGCAGTGACACAGGGTTTTCTGTCTACACCTTC
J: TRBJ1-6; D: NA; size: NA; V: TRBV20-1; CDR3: CSAHMGDIGNSPLHF; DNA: TGCAGTGCTCACATGGGGGATATTGGTAATTCACCCCTCCACTTT
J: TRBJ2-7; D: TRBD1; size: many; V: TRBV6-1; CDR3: CASTIDRGSYEQYF; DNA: TGTGCCAGCACCATAGACAGGGGCTCCTACGAGCAGTACTTC
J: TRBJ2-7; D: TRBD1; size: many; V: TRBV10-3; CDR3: CAISDPGQQGRQQYF; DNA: TGTGCCATCAGTGATCCGGGACAGCAGGGACGGCAGCAGTACTTC
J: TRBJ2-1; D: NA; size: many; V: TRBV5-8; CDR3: CASSLPGRINEQFF; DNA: TGTGCCAGCAGTCTCCCCGGCCGGATCAATGAGCAGTTCTTC
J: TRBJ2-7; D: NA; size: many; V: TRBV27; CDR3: CASSLDISRDYEQYF; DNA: TGTGCCAGCAGCCTAGATATAAGTCGGGACTACGAGCAGTACTTC
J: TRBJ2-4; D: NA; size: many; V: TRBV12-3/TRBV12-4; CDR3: CASSTRTAPTLKNIQYF; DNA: TGTGCCAGCAGTACCCGGACAGCCCCCACATTAAAAAACATTCAGTACTTC